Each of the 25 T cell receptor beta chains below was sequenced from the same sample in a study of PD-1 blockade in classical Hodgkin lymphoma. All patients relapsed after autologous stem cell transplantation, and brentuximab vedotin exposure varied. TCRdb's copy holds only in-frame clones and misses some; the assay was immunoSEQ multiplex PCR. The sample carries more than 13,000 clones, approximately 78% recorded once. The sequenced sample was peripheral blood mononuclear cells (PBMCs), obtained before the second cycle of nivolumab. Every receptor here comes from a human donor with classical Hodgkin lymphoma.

The CDR3 coding sequence is TGCAGCGTTGAAGTAGGGGGGCGCAGTTCACCCCTCCACTTT. This gives the protein CSVEVGGRSSPLHF. The chain combines TRBV29-1 with TRBJ1-6; a weak D match, TRBD1 (6 bases). Between the trimmed V and J ends, which lost 1 base and 9 bases, there was a span of 13 bases. The CDR3 totals 14 residues. CDR1 and CDR2 (germline): SQVTM, ANQGSEA.

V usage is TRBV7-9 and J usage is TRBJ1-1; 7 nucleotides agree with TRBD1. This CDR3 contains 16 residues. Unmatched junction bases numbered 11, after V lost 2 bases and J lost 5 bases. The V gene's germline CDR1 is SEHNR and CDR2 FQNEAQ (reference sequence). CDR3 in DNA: TGTGCCAGCAGCTTACTGGGAGACAGGGCTAGGACTGAAGCTTTCTTT. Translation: CASSLLGDRARTEAFF.

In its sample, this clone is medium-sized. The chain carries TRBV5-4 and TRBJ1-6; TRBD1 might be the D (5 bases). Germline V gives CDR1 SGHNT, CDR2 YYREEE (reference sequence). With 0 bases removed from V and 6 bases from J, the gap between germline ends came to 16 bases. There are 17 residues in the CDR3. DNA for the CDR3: TGTGCCAGCAGCTTGGCGGGCGGGGCAGGGACTAATTCACCCCTCCACTTT. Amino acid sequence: CASSLAGGAGTNSPLHF.

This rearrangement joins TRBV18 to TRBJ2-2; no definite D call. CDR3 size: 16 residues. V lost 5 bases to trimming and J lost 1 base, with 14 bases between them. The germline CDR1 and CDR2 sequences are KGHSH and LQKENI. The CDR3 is CASSFVGTLNTGELFF. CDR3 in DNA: TGTGCCAGCTCATTCGTCGGAACATTGAACACCGGGGAGCTGTTTTTT.

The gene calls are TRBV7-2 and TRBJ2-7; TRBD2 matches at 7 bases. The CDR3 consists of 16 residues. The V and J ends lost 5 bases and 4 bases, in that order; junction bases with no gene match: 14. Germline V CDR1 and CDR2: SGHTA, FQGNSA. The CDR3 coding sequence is TGTGCCAGCAGCCCACGAGGGACTACACCTGGTTACGAGCAGTACTTC. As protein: CASSPRGTTPGYEQYF.

The CDR3 DNA follows: TGTGCCAGCAGCTTCTGGACAGGGGCATTACAAGAGACCCAGTACTTC. Its protein product is CASSFWTGALQETQYF. The gene calls are TRBV11-1 and TRBJ2-5, with 9 nucleotides matching TRBD1. V lost 3 bases, J lost 2 bases, and 7 bases stayed unmatched. Germline V gene sequence: CDR1 SGHAT, CDR2 FQDESV (reference sequence). The CDR3 totals 16 residues.

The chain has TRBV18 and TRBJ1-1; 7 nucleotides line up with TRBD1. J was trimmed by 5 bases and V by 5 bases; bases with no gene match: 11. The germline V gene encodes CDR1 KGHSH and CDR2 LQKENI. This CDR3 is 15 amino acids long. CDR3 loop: CASSIGQAPGTEAFF. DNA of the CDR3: TGTGCCAGCTCAATCGGACAGGCCCCGGGGACTGAAGCTTTCTTT.

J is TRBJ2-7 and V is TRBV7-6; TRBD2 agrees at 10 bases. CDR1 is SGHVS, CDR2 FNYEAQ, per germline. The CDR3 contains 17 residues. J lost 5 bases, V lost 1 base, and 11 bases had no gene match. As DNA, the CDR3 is TGTGCCAGCAGCTTAGAAGGGGGGACTAGCGTTAACCACGAGCAGTACTTC. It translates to CASSLEGGTSVNHEQYF.

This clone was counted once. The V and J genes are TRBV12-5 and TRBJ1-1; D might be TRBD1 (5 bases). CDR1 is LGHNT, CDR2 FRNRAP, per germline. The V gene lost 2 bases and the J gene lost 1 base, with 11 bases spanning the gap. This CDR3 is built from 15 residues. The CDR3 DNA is TGTGCTAGTGGTTTGTGGGGTGGGGGGAACACTGAAGCTTTCTTT. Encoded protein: CASGLWGGGNTEAFF.

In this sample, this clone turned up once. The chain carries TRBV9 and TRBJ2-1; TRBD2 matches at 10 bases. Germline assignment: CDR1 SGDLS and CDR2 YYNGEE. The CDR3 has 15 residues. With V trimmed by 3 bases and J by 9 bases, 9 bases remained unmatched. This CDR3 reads CASSGWVAGGFEQFF. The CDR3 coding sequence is TGTGCCAGCAGCGGGTGGGTAGCGGGGGGTTTTGAGCAGTTCTTC. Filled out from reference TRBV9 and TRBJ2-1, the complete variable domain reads DSGVTQTPKHLITATGQRVTLRCSPRSGDLSVYWYQQSLDQGLQFLIQYYNGEERAKGNILERFSAQQFPDLHSELNLSSLELGDSALYFCASSGWVAGGFEQFFGPGTRLTVL.

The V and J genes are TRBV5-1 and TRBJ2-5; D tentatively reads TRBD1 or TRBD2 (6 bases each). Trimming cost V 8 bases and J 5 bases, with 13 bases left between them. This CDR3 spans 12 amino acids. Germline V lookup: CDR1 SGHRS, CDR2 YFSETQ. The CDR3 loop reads CASSRGLETQYF. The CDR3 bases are TGCGCCAGTTCCCGGGGGCTGGAGACCCAGTACTTC.

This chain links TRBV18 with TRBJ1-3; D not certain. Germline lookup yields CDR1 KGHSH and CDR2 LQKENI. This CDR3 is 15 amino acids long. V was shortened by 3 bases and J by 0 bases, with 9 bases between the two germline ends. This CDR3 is CASSPSISSGNTIYF. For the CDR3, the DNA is TGTGCCAGCTCACCGAGCATTAGCTCTGGAAACACCATATATTTT.

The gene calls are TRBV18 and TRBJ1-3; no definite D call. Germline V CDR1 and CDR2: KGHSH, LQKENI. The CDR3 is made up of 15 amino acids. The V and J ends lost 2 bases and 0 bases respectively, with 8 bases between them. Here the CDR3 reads CASSPVQSSGNTIYF. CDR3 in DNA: TGTGCCAGCTCACCAGTCCAATCCTCTGGAAACACCATATATTTT.

The CDR3 nucleotides are TGTGCCAGCAGCTCAAGAATCGGCGGGGGGAGACGGTCCACAGATACGCAGTATTTT. This translates into CASSSRIGGGRRSTDTQYF. This chain uses TRBV7-9 with TRBJ2-3, with 8 bases identical to TRBD2. Germline values: CDR1 SEHNR, CDR2 FQNEAQ (reference sequence). V shed 4 bases and J 2 bases; nucleotides not matched to a gene: 17. CDR3 length equals 19 residues.

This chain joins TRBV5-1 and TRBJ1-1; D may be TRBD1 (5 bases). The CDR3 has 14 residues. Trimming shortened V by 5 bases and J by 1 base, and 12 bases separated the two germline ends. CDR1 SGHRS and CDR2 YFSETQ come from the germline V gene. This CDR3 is CASRYSGANTEAFF. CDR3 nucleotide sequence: TGCGCCAGCAGATACTCCGGGGCGAACACTGAAGCTTTCTTT.

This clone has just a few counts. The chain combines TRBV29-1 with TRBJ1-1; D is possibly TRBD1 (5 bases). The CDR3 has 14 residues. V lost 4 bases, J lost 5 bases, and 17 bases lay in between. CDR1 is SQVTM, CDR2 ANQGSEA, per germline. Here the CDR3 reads CSVVLQVVRTEAFF. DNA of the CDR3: TGCAGCGTTGTATTACAGGTGGTGAGGACTGAAGCTTTCTTT.

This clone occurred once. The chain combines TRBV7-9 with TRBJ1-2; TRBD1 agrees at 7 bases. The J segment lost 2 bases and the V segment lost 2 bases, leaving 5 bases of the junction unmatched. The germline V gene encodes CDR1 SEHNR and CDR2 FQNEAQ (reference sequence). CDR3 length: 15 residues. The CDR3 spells CASSLTGTANYGYTF. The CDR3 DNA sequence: TGTGCCAGCAGCTTAACCGGGACAGCCAACTATGGCTACACCTTC. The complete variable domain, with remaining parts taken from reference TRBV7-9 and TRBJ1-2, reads DTGVSQNPRHKITKRGQNVTFRCDPISEHNRLYWYRQTLGQGPEFLTYFQNEAQLEKSRLLSDRFSAERPKGSFSTLEIQRTEQGDSAMYLCASSLTGTANYGYTFGSGTRLTVV.

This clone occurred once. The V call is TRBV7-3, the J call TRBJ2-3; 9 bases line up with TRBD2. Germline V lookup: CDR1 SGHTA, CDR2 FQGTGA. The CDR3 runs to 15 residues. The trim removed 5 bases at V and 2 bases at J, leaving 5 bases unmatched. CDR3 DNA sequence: TGTGCCAGCAGCAATCTAGCGGGGTTCACAGATACGCAGTATTTT. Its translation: CASSNLAGFTDTQYF.

In DNA, the CDR3 is TGTGCCAGCAGCCCCCGACAGGGAAACACCATATATTTT. It is translated as CASSPRQGNTIYF. This chain uses TRBV7-2 with TRBJ1-3, with D maybe TRBD1 (5 bases). CDR1 is SGHTA, CDR2 FQGNSA, per germline. The CDR3 totals 13 residues. Between the trimmed V and J ends, which lost 5 bases and 4 bases, there was a span of 9 bases. Looking up the rest from reference TRBV7-2 and TRBJ1-3 gives the full variable domain: GAGVSQSPSNKVTEKGKDVELRCDPISGHTALYWYRQSLGQGLEFLIYFQGNSAPDKSGLPSDRFSAERTGGSVSTLTIQRTQQEDSAVYLCASSPRQGNTIYFGEGSWLTVV.

The CDR3 reads CASSFGQNYGYTF. In nucleotides, the CDR3 is TGCGCCAGCAGCTTTGGACAGAACTATGGCTACACCTTC. The chain joins TRBV5-1 to TRBJ1-2; D might be TRBD1 (6 bases). Germline V gives CDR1 SGHRS, CDR2 YFSETQ. V was trimmed by 2 bases and J by 2 bases, leaving 7 bases between them. The CDR3 is 13 residues long.

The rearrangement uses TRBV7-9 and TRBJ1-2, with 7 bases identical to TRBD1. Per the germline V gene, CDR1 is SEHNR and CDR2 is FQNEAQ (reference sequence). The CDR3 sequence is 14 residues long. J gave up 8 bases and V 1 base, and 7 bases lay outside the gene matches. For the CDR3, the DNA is TGTGCCAGCAGCTTAGTGGCGACAGGGTTCGGCTACACCTTC. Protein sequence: CASSLVATGFGYTF.

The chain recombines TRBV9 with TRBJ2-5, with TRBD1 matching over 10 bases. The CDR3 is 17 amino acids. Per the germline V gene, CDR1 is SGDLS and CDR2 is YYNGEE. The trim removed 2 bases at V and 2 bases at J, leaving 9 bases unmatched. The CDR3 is CASSVSTGTGVQETQYF. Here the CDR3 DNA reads TGTGCCAGCAGCGTGTCGACCGGGACAGGGGTACAAGAGACCCAGTACTTC.

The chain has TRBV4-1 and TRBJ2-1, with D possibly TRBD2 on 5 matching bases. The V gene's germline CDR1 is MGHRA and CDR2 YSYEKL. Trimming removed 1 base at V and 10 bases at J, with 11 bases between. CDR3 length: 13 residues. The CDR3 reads CASSQVVRGEQFF. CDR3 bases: TGCGCCAGCAGCCAAGTGGTCCGGGGAGAGCAGTTCTTC.

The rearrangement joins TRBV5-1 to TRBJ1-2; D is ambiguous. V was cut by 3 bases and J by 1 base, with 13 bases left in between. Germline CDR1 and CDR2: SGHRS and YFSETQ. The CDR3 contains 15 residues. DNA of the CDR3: TGCGCCAGCAGCTCTCAGCCCGTTAATAACTATGGCTACACCTTC. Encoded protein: CASSSQPVNNYGYTF.

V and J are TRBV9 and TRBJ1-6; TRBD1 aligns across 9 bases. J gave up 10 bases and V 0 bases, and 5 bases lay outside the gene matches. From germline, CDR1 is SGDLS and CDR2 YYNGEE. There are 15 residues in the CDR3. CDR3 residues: CASSVADRGRSPLHF. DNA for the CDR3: TGTGCCAGCAGCGTAGCCGACAGGGGGAGGTCACCCCTCCACTTT.